Shown below are 27 T cell receptor beta chains from a single sample sequenced in a study of shared clonotypes between healthy human individuals. The assay was immunoSEQ multiplex PCR, and TCRdb's table has in-frame clones only and misses some. The sample yields some 2.1 million clones, roughly 95% seen once. Source material: naive CD4+ T cells sorted from blood. Subset specified: CD45RA+ positively selected. Receptors originate from a young man in good health.

The gene calls are TRBV7-9 and TRBJ2-1, with D possibly TRBD2 on 5 matching bases. From germline, CDR1 is SEHNR and CDR2 FQNEAQ (reference sequence). The CDR3 sequence is 15 residues long. V dropped 2 bases and J dropped 8 bases, with 16 bases sitting between them. The CDR3 DNA reads TGTGCCAGCAGCTTAAGTCGGCTAGCCGACGATGAGCAGTTCTTC. Amino acid sequence: CASSLSRLADDEQFF.

V is TRBV5-5 and J is TRBJ1-6; unclear D gene. CDR1 and CDR2 (germline): SGHKS, YYEKEE (reference sequence). V gave up 5 bases and J gave up 4 bases, with 10 bases separating them. The CDR3 runs to 14 residues. CDR3 residues: CASSSQTYNSPLHF. In nucleotides, the CDR3 is TGTGCCAGCAGTAGTCAGACTTATAATTCACCCCTCCACTTT.

This clone has a single count. The chain is built from TRBV7-6 and TRBJ2-7, with 9 bases matching TRBD2. The CDR3 is 14 amino acids. V was pared by 5 bases and J by 7 bases, with 9 bases of the junction left unmatched. Looked up from germline, CDR1 is SGHVS and CDR2 is FNYEAQ. The CDR3 loop is CASSPTSGGLEQYF. DNA of the CDR3: TGTGCCAGCAGCCCGACTAGCGGAGGCTTGGAGCAGTACTTC.

The CDR3 DNA sequence: TGTGCCAGCAGTTACGAACCGGGGGCGTTTGCTGGCTACACCTTC. Translating it yields CASSYEPGAFAGYTF. The gene calls are TRBV6-5 and TRBJ1-2; D might be TRBD1 (6 bases). The V and J ends lost 2 bases and 7 bases respectively, with 17 bases between them. The CDR3 is 15 residues long. Germline CDR1 MNHEY, CDR2 SVGAGI.

The chain combines TRBV5-1 with TRBJ2-3, with 9 bases matching TRBD1. CDR3 length equals 16 residues. V lost 2 bases to trimming and J lost 3 bases; unmatched junction nucleotides: 7. The germline gives CDR1 SGHRS, CDR2 YFSETQ. For the CDR3, the DNA is TGCGCCAGCAGCTTACAGGGGGCGCTAGGAACAGATACGCAGTATTTT. It is translated as CASSLQGALGTDTQYF.

This chain connects TRBV5-1 to TRBJ2-5, with 7 bases aligning to TRBD1. Germline V gives CDR1 SGHRS, CDR2 YFSETQ. V trimming: 6 bases; J trimming: 1 base; junction bases outside the gene matches: 9. The CDR3 totals 15 residues. The CDR3 is CASTVNRGVQETQYF. The CDR3 DNA reads as TGCGCCAGCACAGTCAACAGGGGCGTCCAAGAGACCCAGTACTTC.

V and J are TRBV6-5 and TRBJ2-7; possible D gene TRBD2, 5 bases. The ends were cut back, 8 bases at V and 4 bases at J, with 12 bases in the middle. Germline CDR1 is MNHEY and CDR2 is SVGAGI. The CDR3 is made up of 12 amino acids. As DNA, the CDR3 is TGTGCCAGCGCTGGAGCGGCATACGAGCAGTACTTC. Amino acids: CASAGAAYEQYF.

V is TRBV7-9 and J is TRBJ2-3; 7 positions match TRBD1. The CDR3 runs to 18 residues. Germline lookup yields CDR1 SEHNR and CDR2 FQNEAQ (reference sequence). Losses at the gene ends were 4 bases for V and 1 base for J; bases not matched to a gene: 14. CDR3 coding DNA: TGTGCCAGCAGCTATTTTCCACGTGGGACAGCTGGCACAGATACGCAGTATTTT. This gives the protein CASSYFPRGTAGTDTQYF. The variable domain in full, with the rest retrieved from reference TRBV7-9 and TRBJ2-3, is DTGVSQNPRHKITKRGQNVTFRCDPISEHNRLYWYRQTLGQGPEFLTYFQNEAQLEKSRLLSDRFSAERPKGSFSTLEIQRTEQGDSAMYLCASSYFPRGTAGTDTQYFGPGTRLTVL.

V and J are TRBV20-1 and TRBJ1-1; D is unresolved. The length of the CDR3 is 11 residues. Trimming took 7 bases from V and 5 from J, leaving 11 bases between them. The germline CDR1 and CDR2 sequences are DFQATT and SNEGSKA (reference sequence). As DNA, the CDR3 is TGCAGTGTTAAGAGGGAGACTGAAGCTTTCTTT. Its protein product is CSVKRETEAFF.

The chain employs TRBV19 and TRBJ1-2, with TRBD1 as a possible D gene (5 bases). The CDR3 has 14 amino acids. Between the trimmed V and J ends, which lost 7 bases and 4 bases, there was a span of 16 bases. Germline V gene data show CDR1 as LNHDA and CDR2 as SQIVND (reference sequence). The CDR3 loop reads CASKQVTPLYGYTF. The CDR3 nucleotides are TGTGCCAGTAAACAGGTAACTCCACTCTATGGCTACACCTTC.

The chain employs TRBV6-1 and TRBJ1-4; no clear D. V was trimmed by 2 bases and J by 0 bases, leaving 10 bases between them. CDR1 is MNHNS, CDR2 SASEGT, per germline. The CDR3 is 16 amino acids. CDR3 loop: CASSESRTATNEKLFF. The CDR3 region has the DNA TGTGCCAGCAGTGAATCGCGCACAGCAACTAATGAAAAACTGTTTTTT.

This rearrangement joins TRBV7-9 to TRBJ1-6, with D unclear. The CDR3 has 14 residues. Trimming left V 5 bases short and J 7 bases short, with 12 bases between. Germline V gene data show CDR1 as SEHNR and CDR2 as FQNEAQ (reference sequence). Here the CDR3 reads CASSGEGRNSPLHF. The CDR3 DNA sequence: TGTGCCAGCAGCGGTGAAGGCCGGAATTCACCCCTCCACTTT.

This clone has just one count. The sample contains more than one DNA sequence encoding this CDR3. CDR3 coding DNA: TGCAGCGTCCGACAGGGAACAGATACGCAGTATTTT. This encodes CSVRQGTDTQYF. The chain recombines TRBV29-1 with TRBJ2-3; 7 positions agree with TRBD1. V gave up 6 bases and J gave up 3 bases; unmatched junction bases: 3. The CDR3 has 12 residues. From germline, CDR1 is SQVTM and CDR2 ANQGSEA.

V is TRBV9 and J is TRBJ1-2; D is ambiguous. Germline lookup yields CDR1 SGDLS and CDR2 YYNGEE. The CDR3 runs 16 residues. Trimming shortened V by 0 bases and J by 5 bases, and 17 bases separated the two germline ends. In DNA form, the CDR3 reads TGTGCCAGCAGCGTAGCCGGTGAAGTCCCCTTTTATGGCTACACCTTC. Protein sequence: CASSVAGEVPFYGYTF.

In this sample, this clone turned up once. The chain couples TRBV12-5 to TRBJ2-1, with unresolved D. The CDR3 is 13 amino acids. The V and J ends lost 1 base and 3 bases respectively, with 4 bases between them. Germline values: CDR1 LGHNT, CDR2 FRNRAP. CDR3 nucleotide sequence: TGTGCTAGTGGTTTGGGCCACTACAATGAGCAGTTCTTC. Translated, it gives CASGLGHYNEQFF.

As to this clone: Other DNA sequences in this specimen translate into the identical CDR3. This chain links TRBV28 with TRBJ2-7, with TRBD1 as a possible D gene (6 bases). Germline V lookup: CDR1 MDHEN, CDR2 SYDVKM. The length of the CDR3 is 16 residues. Trimming removed 4 bases at V and 0 bases at J, with 16 bases between. CDR3 region: CASSSPSGQSSYEQYF. The CDR3 region has the DNA TGTGCCAGCAGTTCCCCCTCCGGACAGAGCTCCTACGAGCAGTACTTC.

The rearrangement joins TRBV30 to TRBJ1-6; D uncertain. The CDR3 spans 13 residues. The V gene's germline CDR1 is GTSNPN and CDR2 SVGIG (reference sequence). V lost 2 bases, J lost 7 bases, and 9 bases lay in between. The CDR3 is CAWSSVINSPLHF. The CDR3 DNA sequence: TGTGCCTGGAGTTCTGTTATCAATTCACCCCTCCACTTT.

The CDR3 coding sequence is TGCGCCAGCAGTGCACCGGGAACCACCGGGGAGCTGTTTTTT. Protein: CASSAPGTTGELFF. The rearrangement links TRBV10-1 to TRBJ2-2, with a possible D match to TRBD2 (5 bases). The CDR3 extends over 14 amino acids. The germline gives CDR1 WNHNN, CDR2 SYGVQD (reference sequence). V shed 4 bases and J shed 4 bases, with 10 bases lying between them.

Notes on this clone: Other nucleotide sequences in the sample specify the same CDR3. The V call is TRBV30, the J call TRBJ1-1; D is perhaps TRBD1 (5 bases). Trimming took off 1 base at V and 5 bases at J, with 8 bases between the two ends. Germline CDR1 is GTSNPN and CDR2 is SVGIG (reference sequence). CDR3 length: 12 amino acids. The CDR3 DNA reads as TGTGCCTGGAGTGCTGGGGGGACTGAAGCTTTCTTT. This gives the protein CAWSAGGTEAFF.

The chain has TRBV30 and TRBJ2-7, with TRBD2 matching over 9 bases. Per germline, CDR1 GTSNPN and CDR2 SVGIG (reference sequence). The ends lost 3 bases at V and 8 bases at J; junction bases unmatched: 8. This CDR3 contains 13 residues. The CDR3 region is CAWRHGGGAQQYF. CDR3 coding DNA: TGTGCCTGGAGGCATGGCGGGGGGGCCCAGCAGTACTTC.

This clone was found once. The J gene is TRBJ1-2, the V gene TRBV6-1; D is perhaps TRBD1 (5 bases). The CDR3 extends over 12 amino acids. Trimming cost V 5 bases and J 8 bases, with 12 bases left between them. From germline, CDR1 is MNHNS and CDR2 SASEGT. DNA of the CDR3: TGTGCCAGCAGTCCCGGGACGCGAGGCTACACCTTC. Amino acid sequence: CASSPGTRGYTF.

The chain combines TRBV9 with TRBJ2-3; 7 nucleotides agree with TRBD1. V shed 0 bases and J 2 bases; nucleotides not matched to a gene: 6. This CDR3 has 16 amino acids. Per the germline V gene, CDR1 is SGDLS and CDR2 is YYNGEE. DNA of the CDR3: TGTGCCAGCAGCGTAGGGGACAGTGAGAACACAGATACGCAGTATTTT. Translated, it gives CASSVGDSENTDTQYF.

The gene calls are TRBV5-4 and TRBJ2-5; 9 bases map to TRBD2. The germline V gene encodes CDR1 SGHNT and CDR2 YYREEE (reference sequence). The J segment lost 5 bases and the V segment lost 4 bases, leaving 6 bases of the junction unmatched. There are 14 residues in the CDR3. The DNA for the CDR3 is TGTGCCAGCAGCCCGGGACTAGCTCGGGAGACCCAGTACTTC. Amino acids: CASSPGLARETQYF.

V is TRBV30 and J is TRBJ1-2, with D perhaps TRBD1 (5 bases). This CDR3 comprises 13 residues. CDR1 is GTSNPN and CDR2 is SVGIG in the germline V gene (reference sequence). V lost 2 bases to trimming and J lost 8 bases, with 15 bases between them. CDR3 sequence: CAWSPQGTGGYTF. In nucleotides, the CDR3 is TGTGCCTGGAGTCCTCAGGGTACGGGAGGCTACACCTTC.

The chain is built from TRBV10-3 and TRBJ2-7, with D tentatively TRBD2 (7 bases). The CDR3 loop spans 16 amino acids. Trimming shortened V by 4 bases and J by 4 bases, and 20 bases separated the two germline ends. Germline CDR1 is ENHRY and CDR2 is SYGVKD. CDR3 coding DNA: TGTGCCATCAGTGCAAGCCCCGGGGGGCAAGGATACGAGCAGTACTTC. Its protein product is CAISASPGGQGYEQYF.

Details on this clone: Distinct nucleotide sequences in the sample also encode this CDR3. CDR3 sequence reads: CASSLVAGGYNEQFF. CDR3 nucleotide sequence: TGCGCCAGCAGCTTGGTGGCGGGGGGCTACAATGAGCAGTTCTTC. The V call is TRBV5-1, the J call TRBJ2-1; 8 bases align to TRBD2. The CDR3 is made up of 15 amino acids. With 0 bases clipped from V and 3 bases from J, the junction kept 2 bases outside the gene matches. Per germline, CDR1 SGHRS and CDR2 YFSETQ.

The rearrangement links TRBV11-2 to TRBJ1-5; D unresolved. Germline V gene sequence: CDR1 SGHAT, CDR2 FQNNGV. Trimming stripped 3 bases from V and 2 bases from J, with 11 bases between. CDR3 length: 15 amino acids. The CDR3 DNA reads as TGTGCCAGCAGCTTCGACCCTTGGGGCAATCAGCCCCAGCATTTT. This gives the protein CASSFDPWGNQPQHF. Together with reference TRBV11-2 and TRBJ1-5, the CDR3 gives the full variable domain: EAGVAQSPRYKIIEKRQSVAFWCNPISGHATLYWYQQILGQGPKLLIQFQNNGVVDDSQLPKDRFSAERLKGVDSTLKIQPAKLEDSAVYLCASSFDPWGNQPQHFGDGTRLSIL.